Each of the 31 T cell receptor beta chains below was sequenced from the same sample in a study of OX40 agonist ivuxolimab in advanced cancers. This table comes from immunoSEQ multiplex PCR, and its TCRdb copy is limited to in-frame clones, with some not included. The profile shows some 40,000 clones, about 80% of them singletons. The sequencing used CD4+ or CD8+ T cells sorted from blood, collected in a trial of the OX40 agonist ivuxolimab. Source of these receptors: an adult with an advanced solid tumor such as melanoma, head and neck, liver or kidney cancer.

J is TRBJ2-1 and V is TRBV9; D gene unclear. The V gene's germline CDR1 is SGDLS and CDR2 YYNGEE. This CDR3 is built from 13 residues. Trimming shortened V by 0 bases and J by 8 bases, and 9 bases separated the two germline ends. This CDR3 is CASSVVAGDEQFF. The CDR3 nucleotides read TGTGCCAGCAGCGTAGTCGCTGGAGATGAGCAGTTCTTC.

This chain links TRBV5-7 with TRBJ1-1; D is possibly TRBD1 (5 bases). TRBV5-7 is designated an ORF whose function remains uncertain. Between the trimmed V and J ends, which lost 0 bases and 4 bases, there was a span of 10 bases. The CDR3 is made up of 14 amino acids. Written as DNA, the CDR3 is TGTGCCAGCAGCTTGGGACAGTTATCCACTGAAGCTTTCTTT. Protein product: CASSLGQLSTEAFF.

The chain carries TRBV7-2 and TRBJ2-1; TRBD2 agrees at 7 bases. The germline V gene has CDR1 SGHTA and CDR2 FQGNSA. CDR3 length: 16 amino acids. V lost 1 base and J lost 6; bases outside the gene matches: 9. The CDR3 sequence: CASSLERGQFRNEQFF. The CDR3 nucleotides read TGTGCCAGCAGCTTAGAGCGGGGTCAGTTCCGCAATGAGCAGTTCTTC.

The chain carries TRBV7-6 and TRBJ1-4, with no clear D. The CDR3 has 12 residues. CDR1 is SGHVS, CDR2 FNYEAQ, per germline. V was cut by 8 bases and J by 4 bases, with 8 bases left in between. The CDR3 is CASSGGNEKLFF. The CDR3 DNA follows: TGTGCCAGCTCGGGCGGTAATGAAAAACTGTTTTTT.

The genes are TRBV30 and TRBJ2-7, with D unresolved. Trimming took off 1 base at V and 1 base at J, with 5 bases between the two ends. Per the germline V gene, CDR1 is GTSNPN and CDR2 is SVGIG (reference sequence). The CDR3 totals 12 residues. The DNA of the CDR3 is TGTGCCTGGAGTGCAGTTTCCTACGAGCAGTACTTC. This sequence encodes CAWSAVSYEQYF.

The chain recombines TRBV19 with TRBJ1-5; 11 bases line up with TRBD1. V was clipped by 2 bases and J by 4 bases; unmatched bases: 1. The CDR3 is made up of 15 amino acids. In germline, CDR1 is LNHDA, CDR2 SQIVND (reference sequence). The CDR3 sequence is CASSIWDRGNQPQHF. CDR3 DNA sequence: TGTGCCAGTAGTATATGGGACAGGGGGAATCAGCCCCAGCATTTT.

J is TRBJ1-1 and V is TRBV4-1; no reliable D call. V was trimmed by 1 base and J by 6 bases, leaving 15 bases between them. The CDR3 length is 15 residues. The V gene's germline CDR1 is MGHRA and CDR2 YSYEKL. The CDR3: CASSQVGEGKSEAFF. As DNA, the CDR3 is TGCGCCAGCAGCCAAGTTGGGGAAGGTAAATCTGAAGCTTTCTTT.

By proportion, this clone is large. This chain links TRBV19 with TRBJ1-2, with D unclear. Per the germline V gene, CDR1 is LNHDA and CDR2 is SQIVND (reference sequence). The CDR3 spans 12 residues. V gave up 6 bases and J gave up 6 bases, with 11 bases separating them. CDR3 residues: CASSNFANGYTF. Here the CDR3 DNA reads TGTGCCAGTAGCAACTTCGCGAATGGCTACACCTTC.

CDR3 in amino acids: CASSFPPRVEETQYF. The CDR3 DNA follows: TGTGCCAGCAGCTTCCCCCCTCGGGTGGAAGAGACCCAGTACTTC. The chain links TRBV7-6 to TRBJ2-5; D unresolved. The CDR3 consists of 15 residues. Germline V CDR1 and CDR2: SGHVS, FNYEAQ. Trimming removed 3 bases from V and 3 bases from J, with 14 bases in between.

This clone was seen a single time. CDR3 bases: TGTGCCAGCAGGGTTGGGGAGAATGAAAAACTGTTTTTT. Its translation: CASRVGENEKLFF. J is TRBJ1-4 and V is TRBV25-1; D remains ambiguous. The CDR3 sequence is 13 residues long. V was cut by 6 bases and J by 5 bases, with 10 bases left in between. Germline lookup yields CDR1 MGHDK and CDR2 SYGVNS.

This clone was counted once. The CDR3 is CASSMPPDEQFF. The CDR3 coding sequence is TGTGCCAGTAGTATGCCTCCAGATGAGCAGTTCTTC. V is TRBV19 and J is TRBJ2-1; no clear D. V gave up 3 bases and J gave up 8 bases, with 8 bases separating them. The CDR3 is made up of 12 amino acids. The germline gives CDR1 LNHDA, CDR2 SQIVND (reference sequence). Full variable domain (outside the CDR3, taken from reference TRBV19 and TRBJ2-1): DGGITQSPKYLFRKEGQNVTLSCEQNLNHDAMYWYRQDPGQGLRLIYYSQIVNDFQKGDIAEGYSVSREKKESFPLTVTSAQKNPTAFYLCASSMPPDEQFFGPGTRLTVL.

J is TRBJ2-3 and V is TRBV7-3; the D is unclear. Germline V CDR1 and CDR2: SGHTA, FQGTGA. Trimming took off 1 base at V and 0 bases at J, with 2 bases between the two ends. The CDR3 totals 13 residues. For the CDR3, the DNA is TGTGCCAGCAGCTTAAAGAGCACAGATACGCAGTATTTT. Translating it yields CASSLKSTDTQYF.

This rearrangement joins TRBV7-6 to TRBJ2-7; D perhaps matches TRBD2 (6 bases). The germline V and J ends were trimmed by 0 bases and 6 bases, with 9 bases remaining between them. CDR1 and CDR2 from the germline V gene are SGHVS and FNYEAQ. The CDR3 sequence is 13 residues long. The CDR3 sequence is CASSLAVGGEQYF. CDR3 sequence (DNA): TGTGCCAGCAGCTTAGCTGTGGGGGGCGAGCAGTACTTC.

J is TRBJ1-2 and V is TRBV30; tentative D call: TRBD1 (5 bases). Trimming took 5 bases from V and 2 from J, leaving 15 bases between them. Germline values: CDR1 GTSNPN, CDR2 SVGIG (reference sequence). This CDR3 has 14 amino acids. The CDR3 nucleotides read TGTGCCTGGGACAGAGTCTCGGGCAACTATGGCTACACCTTC. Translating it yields CAWDRVSGNYGYTF.

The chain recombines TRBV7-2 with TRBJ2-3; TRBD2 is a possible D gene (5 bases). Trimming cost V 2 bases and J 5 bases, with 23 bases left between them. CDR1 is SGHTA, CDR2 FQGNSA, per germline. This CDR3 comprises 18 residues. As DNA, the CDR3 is TGTGCCAGCAGCTTAAGATTATCGGGCGGGCCCCCGGGAGATACGCAGTATTTT. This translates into CASSLRLSGGPPGDTQYF.

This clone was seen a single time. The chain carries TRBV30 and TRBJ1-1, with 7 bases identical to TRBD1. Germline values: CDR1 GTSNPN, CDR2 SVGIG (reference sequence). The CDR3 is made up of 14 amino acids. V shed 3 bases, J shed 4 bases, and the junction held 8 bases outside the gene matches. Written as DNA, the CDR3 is TGTGCCTGGAGCAGACAGGGACTAGCCACTGAAGCTTTCTTT. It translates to CAWSRQGLATEAFF.

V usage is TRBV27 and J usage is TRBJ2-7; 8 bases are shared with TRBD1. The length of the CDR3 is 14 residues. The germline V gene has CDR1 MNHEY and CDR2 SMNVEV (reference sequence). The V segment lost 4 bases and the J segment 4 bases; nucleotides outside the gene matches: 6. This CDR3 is CASSSGDRRYEQYF. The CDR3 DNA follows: TGTGCCAGCAGTTCGGGGGACAGGCGGTACGAGCAGTACTTC.

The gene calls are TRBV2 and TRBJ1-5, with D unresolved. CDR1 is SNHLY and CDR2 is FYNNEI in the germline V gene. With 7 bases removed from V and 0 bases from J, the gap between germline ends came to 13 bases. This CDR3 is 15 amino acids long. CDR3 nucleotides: TGTGCCAGCATGCAGGAGGTCCTTAGCAATCAGCCCCAGCATTTT. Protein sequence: CASMQEVLSNQPQHF.

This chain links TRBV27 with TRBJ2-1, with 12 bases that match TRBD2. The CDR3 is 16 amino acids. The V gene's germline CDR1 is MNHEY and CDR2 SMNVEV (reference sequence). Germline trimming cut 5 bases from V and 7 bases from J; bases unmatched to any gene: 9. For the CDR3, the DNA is TGTGCCAGCAGTACGAGGACTAGCGGGATACCAAATGAGCAGTTCTTC. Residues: CASSTRTSGIPNEQFF.

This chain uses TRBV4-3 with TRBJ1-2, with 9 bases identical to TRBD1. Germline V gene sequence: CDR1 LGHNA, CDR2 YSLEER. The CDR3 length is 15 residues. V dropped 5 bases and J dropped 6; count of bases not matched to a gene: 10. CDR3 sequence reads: CASSLTTGGINGYTF. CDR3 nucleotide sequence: TGCGCCAGCAGCTTAACGACAGGGGGAATAAATGGCTACACCTTC.

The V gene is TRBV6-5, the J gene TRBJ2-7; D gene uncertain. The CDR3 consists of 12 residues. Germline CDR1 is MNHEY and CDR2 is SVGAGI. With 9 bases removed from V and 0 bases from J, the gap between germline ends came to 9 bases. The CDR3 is CASFESSYEQYF. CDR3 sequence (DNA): TGTGCCAGTTTTGAGAGCTCCTACGAGCAGTACTTC.

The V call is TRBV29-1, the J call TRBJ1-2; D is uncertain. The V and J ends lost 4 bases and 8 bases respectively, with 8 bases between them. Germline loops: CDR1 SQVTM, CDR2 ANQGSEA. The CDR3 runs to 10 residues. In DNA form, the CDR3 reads TGCAGCGTTGCTGGATACGGCTACACCTTC. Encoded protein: CSVAGYGYTF.

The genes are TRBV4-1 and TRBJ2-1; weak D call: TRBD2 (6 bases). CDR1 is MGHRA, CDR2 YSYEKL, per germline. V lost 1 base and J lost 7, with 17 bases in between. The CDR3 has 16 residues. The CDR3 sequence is CASSQALAQGTNEQFF. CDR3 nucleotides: TGCGCCAGCAGCCAAGCACTAGCTCAGGGAACTAATGAGCAGTTCTTC.

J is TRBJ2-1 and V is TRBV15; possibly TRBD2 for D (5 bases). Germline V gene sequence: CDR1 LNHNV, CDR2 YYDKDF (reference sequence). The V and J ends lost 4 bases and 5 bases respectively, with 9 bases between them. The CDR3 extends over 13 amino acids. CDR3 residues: CATSIGENNEQFF. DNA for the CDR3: TGTGCCACCAGCATCGGGGAGAACAATGAGCAGTTCTTC.

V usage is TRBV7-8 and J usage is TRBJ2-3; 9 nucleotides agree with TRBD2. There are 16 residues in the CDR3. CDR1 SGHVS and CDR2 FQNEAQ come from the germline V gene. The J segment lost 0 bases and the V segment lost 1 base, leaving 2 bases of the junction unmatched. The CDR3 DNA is TGTGCCAGCAGCTTAGGGCTAGCGGGAAGCACAGATACGCAGTATTTT. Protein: CASSLGLAGSTDTQYF. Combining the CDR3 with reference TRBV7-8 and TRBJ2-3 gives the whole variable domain GAGVSQSPRYKVAKRGQDVALRCDPISGHVSLFWYQQALGQGPEFLTYFQNEAQLDKSGLPSDRFFAERPEGSVSTLKIQRTQQEDSAVYLCASSLGLAGSTDTQYFGPGTRLTVL.

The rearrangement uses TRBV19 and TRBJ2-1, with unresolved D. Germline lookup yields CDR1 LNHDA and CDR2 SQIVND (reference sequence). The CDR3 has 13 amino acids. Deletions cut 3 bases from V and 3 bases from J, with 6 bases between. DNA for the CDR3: TGTGCCAGTAGTATTAATCACTACAATGAGCAGTTCTTC. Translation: CASSINHYNEQFF.

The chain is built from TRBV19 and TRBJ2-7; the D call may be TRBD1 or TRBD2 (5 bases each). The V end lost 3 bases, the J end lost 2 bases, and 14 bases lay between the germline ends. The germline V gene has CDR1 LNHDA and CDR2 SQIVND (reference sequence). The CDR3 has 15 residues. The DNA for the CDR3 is TGTGCCAGTAGTATCGTGGGCAGGGACCCCTACGAGCAGTACTTC. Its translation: CASSIVGRDPYEQYF.

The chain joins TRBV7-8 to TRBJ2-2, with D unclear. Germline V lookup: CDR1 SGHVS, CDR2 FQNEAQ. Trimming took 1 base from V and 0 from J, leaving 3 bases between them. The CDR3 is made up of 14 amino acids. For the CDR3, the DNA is TGTGCCAGCAGCTTAGATGCGAACACCGGGGAGCTGTTTTTT. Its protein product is CASSLDANTGELFF.

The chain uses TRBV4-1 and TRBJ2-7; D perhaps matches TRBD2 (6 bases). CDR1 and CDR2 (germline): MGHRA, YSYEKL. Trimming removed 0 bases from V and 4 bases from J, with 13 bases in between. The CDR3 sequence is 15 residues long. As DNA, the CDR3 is TGCGCCAGCAGCCAAGATGTGGGACTTTCATACGAGCAGTACTTC. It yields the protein CASSQDVGLSYEQYF.

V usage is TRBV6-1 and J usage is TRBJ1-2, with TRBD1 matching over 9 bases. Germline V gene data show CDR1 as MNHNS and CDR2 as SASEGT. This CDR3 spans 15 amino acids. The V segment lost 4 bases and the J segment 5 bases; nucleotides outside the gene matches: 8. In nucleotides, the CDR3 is TGTGCCAGCAGTGCTGGACAGGGGCCAGCGTATGGCTACACCTTC. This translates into CASSAGQGPAYGYTF.

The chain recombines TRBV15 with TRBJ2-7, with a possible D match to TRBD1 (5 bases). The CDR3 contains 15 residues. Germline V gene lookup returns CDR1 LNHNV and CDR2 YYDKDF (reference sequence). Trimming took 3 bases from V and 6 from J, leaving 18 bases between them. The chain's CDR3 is CATSSETEAPIEQYF. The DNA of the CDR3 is TGTGCCACCAGCAGCGAGACAGAGGCCCCAATCGAGCAGTACTTC.